The rows below give T cell receptor beta chains drawn from one sample of a study of blood T cells in healthy people across ages. TCRdb called the 5' RACE reads again in MiXCR, with one record for every CDR3 protein. Among 550,000 to 800,000 distinct CDR3 sequences listed, less than 40% were seen once. The sequenced sample consisted of blood. The receptors were sampled from an elderly woman in good health. CDR3s include the opening cysteine and the closing phenylalanine or tryptophan. The D gene is left open where the match is weak. Expanded clones get a size class; other rows say once, few or many, or leave the size out.

d_gene	v_gene	abundance	j_gene	CDR3aa	CDR3nt
NA	TRBV20-1	NA	TRBJ2-7	CSAALRGRLYEQYF	TGCAGTGCTGCGCTTCGTGGGAGATTGTACGAGCAGTACTTC
TRBD1	TRBV5-1	NA	TRBJ1-4	CASSLRGQGRTNEKLFF	TGCGCCAGCAGCTTAAGGGGACAGGGGAGAACTAATGAAAAACTGTTTTTT
NA	TRBV12-3/TRBV12-4	few	TRBJ2-3	CASSPGDFYSTDTQYF	TGTGCCAGCAGTCCAGGGGACTTTTATAGCACAGATACGCAGTATTTT
TRBD1	TRBV29-1	many	TRBJ1-2	CSVPGQGQNGYGYTF	TGCAGCGTTCCGGGACAGGGGCAAAACGGCTATGGCTACACCTTC
NA	TRBV11-2	NA	TRBJ2-7	CASRSERLETYNEQYF	TGTGCCAGCAGATCCGAGCGCCTTGAGACCTACAATGAGCAGTACTTC
TRBD1	TRBV2	NA	TRBJ1-4	CASSEGDRGEATNEKLFF	TGTGCCAGCAGTGAAGGGGACAGGGGCGAGGCAACTAATGAAAAACTGTTTTTT
NA	TRBV5-1	many	TRBJ1-6	CASSLDGGRGSPLHF	TGCGCCAGCAGTCTCGACGGGGGACGGGGGTCACCCCTCCACTTT
NA	TRBV18	NA	TRBJ2-3	CACGPTGRTDTQYF	TGTGCCTGTGGTCCCACAGGGCGCACAGATACGCAGTATTTT
TRBD1	TRBV4-1	few	TRBJ1-4	CASSPGQWDEKLFF	TGCGCCAGCAGCCCGGGACAGTGGGATGAAAAACTGTTTTTT
NA	TRBV7-2	many	TRBJ1-2	CASSPEAQRGGYTF	TGTGCCAGCAGCCCGGAGGCACAGAGGGGTGGCTACACCTTC
NA	TRBV20-1	once	TRBJ2-7	CSARDLGGGGSYYEQYF	TGCAGTGCTAGAGATCTTGGAGGGGGCGGGAGTTACTACGAGCAGTACTTC
TRBD1	TRBV6-1	NA	TRBJ1-5	CASSGGTGWGNQPQHF	TGTGCCAGCAGTGGTGGGACAGGGTGGGGAAATCAGCCCCAGCATTTT
TRBD2	TRBV30	few	TRBJ2-5	CAWNSGGALGEQYF	TGTGCCTGGAATAGCGGGGGGGCGCTGGGTGAGCAGTACTTC
TRBD1	TRBV6-5	many	TRBJ2-4	CASSSGQGGNIQYF	TGTGCCAGCAGCTCCGGACAGGGGGGGAACATTCAGTACTTC
NA	TRBV25-1	many	TRBJ2-6	CASSEFSGANVLTF	TGTGCCAGCAGTGAATTCTCTGGGGCCAACGTCCTGACTTTC
NA	TRBV7-3	NA	TRBJ1-1	CASSFNAGTEAFF	TGTGCCAGCAGCTTCAACGCAGGTACTGAAGCTTTCTTT
TRBD1	TRBV20-1	many	TRBJ2-3	CSAAWGRGFTDTQYF	TGCAGTGCCGCCTGGGGCAGGGGGTTCACAGATACGCAGTATTTT
NA	TRBV5-5	many	TRBJ1-2	CASSLVPATNYGYTF	TGTGCCAGCAGCTTGGTGCCAGCTACTAACTATGGCTACACCTTC
NA	TRBV20-1	few	TRBJ2-3	CSGRELDTQYF	TGCAGTGGTCGGGAGCTCGATACGCAGTATTTT
TRBD1	TRBV6-6	NA	TRBJ1-1	CATGTGAEAFF	TGTGCCACCGGGACAGGGGCTGAAGCTTTCTTT
TRBD1	TRBV4-3	many	TRBJ2-1	CASSQVAGGNEQFF	TGCGCCAGCAGCCAAGTCGCAGGGGGTAATGAGCAGTTCTTC
NA	TRBV15	few	TRBJ2-1	CATSEEVGEQFF	TGTGCCACCAGCGAGGAGGTCGGTGAGCAGTTCTTC
TRBD2	TRBV20-1	NA	TRBJ2-1	CSAAGTSMYEQFF	TGCAGTGCAGCCGGGACTAGCATGTATGAGCAGTTCTTC
NA	TRBV7-2	NA	TRBJ1-6	CASGGETDNSPLHF	TGTGCCAGCGGCGGGGAGACTGATAATTCACCCCTCCACTTT
TRBD1	TRBV20-1	NA	TRBJ2-1	CSQFRSRGYGEQFF	TGCAGCCAGTTCCGCTCCAGGGGGTACGGTGAGCAGTTCTTC
TRBD1	TRBV25-1	NA	TRBJ2-2	CASSEHDAGQGAKEELFF	TGTGCCAGCAGTGAACACGACGCCGGACAGGGGGCCAAGGAGGAGCTGTTTTTT
NA	TRBV3-1	many	TRBJ2-5	CASSLRGGNQETQYF	TGTGCCAGCAGCCTAAGGGGGGGGAATCAAGAGACCCAGTACTTC
NA	TRBV7-9	few	TRBJ2-3	CASSLVLPGGGTQYF	TGTGCCAGCAGCTTAGTACTACCCGGGGGTGGTACGCAGTATTTT
NA	TRBV20-1	NA	TRBJ2-7	CSARDGKGRASYEQYF	TGCAGTGCTAGAGATGGGAAGGGGCGAGCCTCCTACGAGCAGTACTTC
NA	TRBV6-5	many	TRBJ1-2	CASSYEGSDYGYTF	TGTGCCAGCAGTTATGAGGGGAGTGACTATGGCTACACCTTC
NA	TRBV20-1	many	TRBJ2-1	CSASPGLLSYNEQFF	TGCAGTGCTAGCCCTGGACTGCTTTCCTACAATGAGCAGTTCTTC
NA	TRBV5-1	few	TRBJ1-1	CASSFASLWEDTEAFF	TGCGCCAGCAGCTTTGCCTCCCTGTGGGAGGACACTGAAGCTTTCTTT
TRBD2	TRBV20-1	NA	TRBJ2-5	CSARAGLAQETQYF	TGCAGTGCTAGAGCGGGACTAGCCCAAGAGACCCAGTACTTC
NA	TRBV7-2	many	TRBJ1-2	CASSLEGLGSDYTF	TGTGCCAGCAGCTTAGAAGGGCTTGGGAGCGACTACACCTTC
NA	TRBV20-1	many	TRBJ2-5	CSATLLGEETQYF	TGCAGTGCTACCTTGCTGGGGGAGGAGACCCAGTACTTC
NA	TRBV20-1	NA	TRBJ1-2	CSATQNNYGYTF	TGCAGTGCTACCCAGAATAACTATGGCTACACCTTC
NA	TRBV29-1	many	TRBJ1-1	CSVVPDGVAEAFF	TGCAGCGTTGTGCCCGACGGGGTGGCTGAAGCTTTCTTT
NA	TRBV6-2/TRBV6-3	many	TRBJ1-6	CASRAVGSPLHF	TGTGCCAGCAGGGCCGTCGGGTCACCCCTCCACTTT
NA	TRBV20-1	NA	TRBJ2-3	CSVSENTDTQYF	TGCAGTGTTAGTGAAAACACAGATACGCAGTATTTT
TRBD2	TRBV7-3	once	TRBJ2-5	CASSEGLAGGFSGETQYF	TGTGCCAGCAGCGAGGGACTAGCGGGGGGGTTCTCTGGAGAGACCCAGTACTTC